This TCR beta chain was sequenced for a study of shared clonotypes between healthy human individuals. Across the whole study: Three plates each covered CD4 naive and memory; CD8 naive two, CD8 memory one.

On this clone: As yet, its antigen is unknown. Other DNA sequences in this specimen translate into the identical CDR3.

The CDR3 is 14 amino acids. V lost 2 bases and J 0 bases, leaving 8 bases between the germline ends. Germline values: CDR1 KGHSH, CDR2 LQKENI. Using immunoSEQ multiplex PCR, the repertoire was profiled, and TCRdb retains in-frame clones only, with some absent. The sample has over 2 million clones; over 85% are singletons. The study drew its donors from healthy HIV-negative adults without recent acute infections or vaccinations. General study findings and limits: Clonotype sharing among donors was expected to depend on sequencing depth. Naive subsets generally exceeded memory subsets in estimated richness.

The sample taken for sequencing was naive CD4+ T cells sorted from blood. As for subset: CD45RA+ positively selected. V usage is TRBV18 and J usage is TRBJ2-7, with D tentatively TRBD2 (6 bases). The TCR originated in a man between 18 and 35 years old in good health. Written as DNA, the CDR3 is TGTGCCAGCTCACCAACGGGACTCTCCTACGAGCAGTACTTC. Translation gives CASSPTGLSYEQYF.